These 5 T cell receptor beta chains were all obtained from the same sample, sequenced in a study of T cell responses to AZD1222 COVID-19 vaccine. Generated by immunoSEQ multiplex PCR, the TCRdb table keeps only in-frame clones and is missing some. The sample consists of fewer than 150,000 clones, roughly 93% of them appearing once. Sequencing used peripheral blood, obtained on day 0 of AZD1222 vaccination. The receptors come from an adult in good health.

V usage is TRBV7-9 and J usage is TRBJ1-1; D remains ambiguous. This CDR3 spans 13 amino acids. V was shortened by 4 bases and J by 0 bases, with 6 bases between the two germline ends. Germline CDR1 and CDR2: SEHNR and FQNEAQ (reference sequence). The CDR3 coding sequence is TGTGCCAGCAGCTGGACGGTGAACACTGAAGCTTTCTTT. Protein sequence: CASSWTVNTEAFF.

The chain employs TRBV28 and TRBJ1-5; D is uncertain. Germline V CDR1 and CDR2: MDHEN, SYDVKM. V was pared by 3 bases and J by 7 bases, with 4 bases between. The CDR3 is 11 amino acids. As DNA, the CDR3 is TGTGCCAGCAGTTTCGGCCAGCCCCAGCATTTT. Encoded protein: CASSFGQPQHF.

The chain employs TRBV30 and TRBJ1-5, with a tentative D call TRBD1 (6 bases). Germline lookup yields CDR1 GTSNPN and CDR2 SVGIG (reference sequence). With 3 bases removed from V and 4 bases from J, the gap between germline ends came to 10 bases. The CDR3 spans 13 residues. CDR3 in amino acids: CAWSSRGNQPQHF. The CDR3 DNA reads TGTGCCTGGAGCAGCAGGGGTAATCAGCCCCAGCATTTT.

The chain employs TRBV6-5 and TRBJ2-1; D is ambiguous. CDR3 length: 14 amino acids. V was pared by 6 bases and J by 0 bases, with 9 bases between. CDR1 is MNHEY, CDR2 SVGAGI, per germline. The CDR3 reads CASRGLSSYNEQFF. CDR3 in DNA: TGTGCCAGCAGGGGCCTCAGCTCCTACAATGAGCAGTTCTTC.

V and J are TRBV6-5 and TRBJ1-2; D not certain. This CDR3 contains 12 residues. V lost 7 bases and J lost 8, with 14 bases in between. The V gene's germline CDR1 is MNHEY and CDR2 SVGAGI. The DNA of the CDR3 is TGTGCCAGCACCCCGGTAGGTTTCGGCTACACCTTC. This sequence encodes CASTPVGFGYTF.